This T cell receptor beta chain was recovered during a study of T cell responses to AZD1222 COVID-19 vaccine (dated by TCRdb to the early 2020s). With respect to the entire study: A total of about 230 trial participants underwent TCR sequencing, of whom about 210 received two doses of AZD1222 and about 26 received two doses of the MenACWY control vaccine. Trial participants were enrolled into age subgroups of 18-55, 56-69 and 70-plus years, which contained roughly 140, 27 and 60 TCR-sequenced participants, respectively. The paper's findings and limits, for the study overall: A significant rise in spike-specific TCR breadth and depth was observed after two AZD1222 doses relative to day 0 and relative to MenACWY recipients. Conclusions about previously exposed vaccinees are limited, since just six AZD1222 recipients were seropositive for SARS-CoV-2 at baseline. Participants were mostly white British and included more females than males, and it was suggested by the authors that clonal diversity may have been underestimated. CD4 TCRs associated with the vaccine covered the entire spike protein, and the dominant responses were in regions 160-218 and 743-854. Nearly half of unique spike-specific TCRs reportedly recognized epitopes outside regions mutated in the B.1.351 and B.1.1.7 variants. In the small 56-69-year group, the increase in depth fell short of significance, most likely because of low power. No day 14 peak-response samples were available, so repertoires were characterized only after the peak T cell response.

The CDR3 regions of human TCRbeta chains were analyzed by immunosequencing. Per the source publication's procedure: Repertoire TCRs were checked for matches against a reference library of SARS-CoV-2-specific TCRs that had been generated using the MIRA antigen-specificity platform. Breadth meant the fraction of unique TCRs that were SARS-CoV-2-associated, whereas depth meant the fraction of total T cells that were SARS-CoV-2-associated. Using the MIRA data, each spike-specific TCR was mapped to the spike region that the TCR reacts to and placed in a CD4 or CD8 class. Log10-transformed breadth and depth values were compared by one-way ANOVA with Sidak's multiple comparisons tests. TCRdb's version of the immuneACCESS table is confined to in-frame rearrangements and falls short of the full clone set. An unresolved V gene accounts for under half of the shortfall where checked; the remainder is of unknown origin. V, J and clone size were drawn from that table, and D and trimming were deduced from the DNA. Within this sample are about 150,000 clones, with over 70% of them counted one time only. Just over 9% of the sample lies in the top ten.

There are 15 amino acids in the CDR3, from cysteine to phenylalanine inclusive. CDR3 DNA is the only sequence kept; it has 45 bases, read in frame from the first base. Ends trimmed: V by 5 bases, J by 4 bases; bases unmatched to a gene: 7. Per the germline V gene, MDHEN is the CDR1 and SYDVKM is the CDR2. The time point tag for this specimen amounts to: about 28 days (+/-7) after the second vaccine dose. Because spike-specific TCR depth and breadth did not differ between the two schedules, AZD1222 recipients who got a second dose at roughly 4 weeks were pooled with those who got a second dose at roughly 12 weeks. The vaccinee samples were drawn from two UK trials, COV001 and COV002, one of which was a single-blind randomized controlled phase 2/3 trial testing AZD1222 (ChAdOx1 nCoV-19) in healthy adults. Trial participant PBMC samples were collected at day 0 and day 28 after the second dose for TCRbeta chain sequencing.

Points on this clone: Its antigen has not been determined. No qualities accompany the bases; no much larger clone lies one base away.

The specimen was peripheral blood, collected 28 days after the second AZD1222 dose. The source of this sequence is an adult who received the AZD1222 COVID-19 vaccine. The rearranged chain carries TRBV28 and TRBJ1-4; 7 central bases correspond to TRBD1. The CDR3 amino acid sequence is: CASSEGTAYNEKLFF. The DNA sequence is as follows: TGTGCCAGCAGTGAGGGGACAGCCTATAATGAAAAACTGTTTTTT.